The rows below give T cell receptor beta chains drawn from one sample of a study of blood T cells in healthy people across ages. TCRdb used MiXCR to reprocess the 5' RACE reads, holding one entry per CDR3 protein. The sample has some 760,000 distinct CDR3 sequences; approximately 25% are singletons. The same data also went into a second study, on T cells of mothers and their children.

The sequencing sample was made of blood. These receptor sequences come from a boy aged 5 to 17 in good health. Each CDR3 is given with its conserved first and last residue. A D gene is named only where the DNA matches it firmly. The listing skips clone size in some rows; elsewhere it reads once, few, many or a size class.

D gene,V gene,J gene,clone size,CDR3 protein,CDR3 DNA
NA,TRBV29-1,TRBJ2-1,NA,CSIRGVWSNEQFF,TGCAGCATAAGGGGGGTATGGAGCAATGAGCAGTTCTTC
TRBD1,TRBV20-1,TRBJ2-3,few,CSAREQGPRRGTDTQYF,TGCAGTGCTAGAGAACAGGGGCCCAGACGTGGCACAGATACGCAGTATTTT
NA,TRBV29-1,TRBJ1-1,NA,CSVGPNGMNTEAFF,TGCAGCGTTGGGCCAAACGGTATGAACACTGAAGCTTTCTTT
NA,TRBV20-1,TRBJ1-5,NA,CSATFGTDSNQPQHF,TGCAGTGCTACGTTTGGGACCGATAGCAATCAGCCCCAGCATTTT
NA,TRBV7-3,TRBJ1-6,few,CASSSGQRNSPLHF,TGTGCCAGCAGCTCAGGACAGAGAAATTCACCCCTCCACTTT
NA,TRBV12-3/TRBV12-4,TRBJ1-4,few,CASRLGEKLFF,TGTGCCAGTCGGTTGGGTGAAAAACTGTTTTTT
NA,TRBV4-1,TRBJ1-6,few,CASSQEFETNSPLHF,TGCGCCAGCAGCCAAGAATTTGAGACTAATTCACCCCTCCACTTT
NA,TRBV20-1,TRBJ2-5,few,CSASDRVQETQYF,TGCAGTGCTAGTGACCGGGTACAAGAGACCCAGTACTTC
NA,TRBV6-5,TRBJ1-6,once,CASPNDSYNSPLHF,TGTGCCAGTCCAAACGACTCCTATAATTCACCCCTCCACTTT
TRBD2,TRBV20-1,TRBJ2-5,NA,CSARDPAGLETQYF,TGCAGTGCTAGAGATCCAGCGGGGTTGGAGACCCAGTACTTC
TRBD2,TRBV7-8,TRBJ2-1,few,CASSWESGGYEQFF,TGTGCCAGCAGTTGGGAAAGCGGGGGGTATGAGCAGTTCTTC
TRBD2,TRBV7-9,TRBJ2-7,many,CASSPAGGPYEQYF,TGTGCCAGCAGCCCCGCGGGGGGGCCCTACGAGCAGTACTTC
TRBD2,TRBV7-2,TRBJ2-1,NA,CASSLAGVINEQFF,TGTGCCAGCAGCCTAGCGGGAGTTATCAATGAGCAGTTCTTC
TRBD1,TRBV20-1,TRBJ1-4,NA,CSASPGQEEKLFF,TGCAGTGCTAGTCCCGGACAGGAGGAAAAACTGTTTTTT
TRBD2,TRBV6-2/TRBV6-3,TRBJ2-5,NA,CASSYPVPSGQETQYF,TGTGCCAGCAGTTACCCCGTGCCTAGCGGACAAGAGACCCAGTACTTC
NA,TRBV9,TRBJ1-4,NA,CAGSVEGFATNEKLFF,TGTGCCGGCAGCGTTGAAGGGTTCGCAACTAATGAAAAACTGTTTTTT
NA,TRBV7-9,TRBJ2-7,few,CASSLVGESGSYEQYF,TGTGCCAGCAGCTTAGTGGGAGAAAGTGGCTCCTACGAGCAGTACTTC
NA,TRBV7-3,TRBJ2-7,few,CASSLTGSTEQYF,TGTGCCAGCAGCTTAACGGGTTCGACCGAGCAGTACTTC
NA,TRBV7-6,TRBJ2-7,NA,CASSPTQFSYEQYF,TGTGCCAGCAGCCCGACACAATTTTCCTACGAGCAGTACTTC
TRBD2,TRBV29-1,TRBJ2-3,few,CSVEAGGPSDTQYF,TGCAGCGTTGAGGCGGGAGGGCCCTCCGATACGCAGTATTTT
TRBD2,TRBV6-2/TRBV6-3,TRBJ2-3,NA,CASSYPLTSEADTQYF,TGTGCCAGCAGTTATCCCCTGACTAGCGAGGCAGATACGCAGTATTTT
NA,TRBV4-2,TRBJ2-3,few,CASSQDGAGPLGTDTQYF,TGTGCCAGCAGCCAAGATGGGGCGGGGCCCCTCGGCACAGATACGCAGTATTTT
NA,TRBV4-3,TRBJ2-7,NA,CASSQDGGYIYEQYF,TGCGCCAGCAGCCAAGATGGGGGCTATATCTACGAGCAGTACTTC
NA,TRBV20-1,TRBJ2-7,NA,CSAGEGAGYEQYF,TGCAGTGCTGGAGAGGGGGCGGGATACGAGCAGTACTTC
TRBD1,TRBV6-2/TRBV6-3,TRBJ2-2,NA,CASSYQGALGEYTGELFF,TGTGCCAGCAGTTACCAGGGGGCCCTTGGTGAATACACCGGGGAGCTGTTTTTT
NA,TRBV2,TRBJ2-5,NA,CASSAGFRGETQYF,TGTGCCAGCAGTGCCGGTTTTAGGGGGGAGACCCAGTACTTC